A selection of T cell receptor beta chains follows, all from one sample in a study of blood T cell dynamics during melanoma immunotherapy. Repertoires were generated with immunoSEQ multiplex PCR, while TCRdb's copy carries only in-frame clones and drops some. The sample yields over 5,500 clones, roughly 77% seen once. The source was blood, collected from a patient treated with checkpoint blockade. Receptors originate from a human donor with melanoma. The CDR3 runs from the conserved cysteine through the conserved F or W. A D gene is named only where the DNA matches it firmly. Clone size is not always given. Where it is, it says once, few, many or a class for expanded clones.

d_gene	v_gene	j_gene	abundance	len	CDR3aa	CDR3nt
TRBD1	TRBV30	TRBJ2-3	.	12	CAWRGDRGTQYF	TGTGCCTGGAGGGGGGACAGGGGTACGCAGTATTTT
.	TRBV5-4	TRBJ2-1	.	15	CASSLTGGLYNEQFF	TGTGCCAGCAGCTTGACGGGGGGCCTCTACAATGAGCAGTTCTTC
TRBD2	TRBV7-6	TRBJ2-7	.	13	CASSRGGRDEQYF	TGTGCCAGCAGCCGCGGGGGGAGGGACGAGCAGTACTTC
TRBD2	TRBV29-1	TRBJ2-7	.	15	CSVDTGLAGLYEQYF	TGCAGCGTAGATACGGGACTAGCGGGGCTCTACGAGCAGTACTTC
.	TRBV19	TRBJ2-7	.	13	CASNKGIGNEQYF	TGTGCCAGTAATAAGGGAATCGGTAACGAGCAGTACTTC
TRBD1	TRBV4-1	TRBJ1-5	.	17	CASSQGGTGWGNQPQHF	TGCGCCAGCAGCCAAGGCGGGACAGGGTGGGGCAATCAGCCCCAGCATTTT
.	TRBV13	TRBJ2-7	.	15	CASSLTQGPSYEQYF	TGTGCCAGCAGCTTAACCCAGGGGCCCTCCTACGAGCAGTACTTC
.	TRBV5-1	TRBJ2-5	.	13	CASSLMPKETQYF	TGCGCCAGCAGTCTTATGCCCAAAGAGACCCAGTACTTC
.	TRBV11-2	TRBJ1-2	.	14	CASTPDGGRHGYTF	TGTGCCAGCACCCCCGATGGGGGGCGGCATGGCTACACCTTC
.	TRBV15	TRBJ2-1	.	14	CATSRGPRVHEQFF	TGTGCCACCAGCAGAGGCCCGCGGGTACATGAGCAGTTCTTC
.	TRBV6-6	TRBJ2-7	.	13	CASSEGLSYEQYF	TGTGCCAGCAGTGAGGGGCTCTCCTACGAGCAGTACTTC
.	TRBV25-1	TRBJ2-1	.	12	CASSWSHNEQFF	TGTGCCAGCAGCTGGTCCCATAATGAGCAGTTCTTC
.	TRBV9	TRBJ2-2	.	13	CASSVVPLGELFF	TGTGCCAGCAGCGTAGTTCCACTTGGGGAGCTGTTTTTT
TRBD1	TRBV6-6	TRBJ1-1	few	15	CASSIQGAQLAEAFF	TGTGCCAGCAGTATACAGGGGGCCCAGTTGGCTGAAGCTTTCTTT
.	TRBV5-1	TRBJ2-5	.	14	CASSSGETKRAQYF	TGCGCCAGCAGTTCGGGAGAGACCAAGAGGGCCCAGTACTTC
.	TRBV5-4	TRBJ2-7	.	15	CASSFEGGSSYEQYF	TGTGCCAGCAGCTTCGAGGGTGGCTCCTCCTACGAGCAGTACTTC
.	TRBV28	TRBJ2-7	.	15	CASRVGRDSSYEQYF	TGTGCCAGCAGAGTGGGGCGGGACTCCTCCTACGAGCAGTACTTC
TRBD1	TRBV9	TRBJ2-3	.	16	CASSLKPTGATDTQYF	TGTGCCAGCAGCCTTAAGCCGACAGGGGCCACAGATACGCAGTATTTT
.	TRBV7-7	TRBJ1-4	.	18	CASSPTGQPGVANEKLFF	TGTGCCAGCAGCCCCACCGGACAGCCAGGAGTGGCTAATGAAAAACTGTTTTTT
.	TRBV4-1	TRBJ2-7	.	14	CASSQEASVYEQYF	TGCGCCAGCAGCCAAGAAGCCAGCGTCTACGAGCAGTACTTC
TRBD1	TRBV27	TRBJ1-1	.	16	CASSPFPDRVGTEAFF	TGTGCCAGCAGTCCATTCCCCGACAGGGTTGGTACTGAAGCTTTCTTT
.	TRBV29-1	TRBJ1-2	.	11	CSVPLVDGYTF	TGCAGCGTCCCCCTAGTTGATGGCTACACCTTC
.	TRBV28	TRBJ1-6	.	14	CASSFLVNNSPLHF	TGTGCCAGCAGTTTTTTAGTGAATAATTCACCCCTCCACTTT
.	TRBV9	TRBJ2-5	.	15	CASSPYGQGMETQYF	TGTGCCAGCAGCCCCTACGGACAAGGGATGGAGACCCAGTACTTC
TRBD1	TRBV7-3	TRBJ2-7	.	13	CASSPAATGVKYF	TGTGCCAGCAGCCCGGCAGCGACAGGGGTGAAGTACTTC
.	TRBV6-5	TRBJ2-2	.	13	CASSLNRVGELFF	TGTGCCAGCAGTTTAAACAGGGTCGGGGAGCTGTTTTTT
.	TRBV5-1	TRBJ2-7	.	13	CASSLRYDYEQYF	TGCGCCAGCAGCTTGAGGTACGACTACGAGCAGTACTTC
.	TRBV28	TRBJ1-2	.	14	CASSLGVPGFWYTF	TGTGCCAGCAGTTTAGGAGTCCCTGGGTTTTGGTACACCTTC
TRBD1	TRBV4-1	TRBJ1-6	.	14	CASSQTGSNSPLHF	TGCGCCAGCAGCCAGACAGGGAGCAATTCACCCCTCCACTTT